These 9 T cell receptor beta chains share one sample of origin, sequenced in a study of cytomegalovirus exposure and HLA in healthy donors. The study ran its PCR with 60 Vbeta and 13 Jbeta primers. Produced via immunoSEQ multiplex PCR; TCRdb's table is partial and in-frame only. The repertoire includes around 150,000 clones, around 63% of them detected once, and over 1.5% sits in the top ten. Specimen: PBMCs. The receptors derive from a human donor in good health.

This chain joins TRBV6-5 and TRBJ1-5, with D perhaps TRBD1 (6 bases). Germline loops: CDR1 MNHEY, CDR2 SVGAGI. Trimming left V 5 bases short and J 5 bases short, with 13 bases between. This CDR3 is built from 14 residues. The CDR3 DNA is TGTGCCAGCAGTGACACAGGGATTTATCAGCCCCAGCATTTT. Its translation: CASSDTGIYQPQHF.

The J gene is TRBJ1-5, the V gene TRBV7-8, with 8 positions matching TRBD1. The length of the CDR3 is 14 residues. With 5 bases clipped from V and 7 bases from J, the junction kept 7 bases outside the gene matches. Germline CDR1 is SGHVS and CDR2 is FQNEAQ. This chain's CDR3 is CASSITGGRQPQHF. Here the CDR3 DNA reads TGTGCCAGCAGCATAACAGGGGGACGCCAGCCCCAGCATTTT. Full variable domain (rest looked up from reference TRBV7-8 and TRBJ1-5): GAGVSQSPRYKVAKRGQDVALRCDPISGHVSLFWYQQALGQGPEFLTYFQNEAQLDKSGLPSDRFFAERPEGSVSTLKIQRTQQEDSAVYLCASSITGGRQPQHFGDGTRLSIL.

The rearrangement joins TRBV10-3 to TRBJ2-3; TRBD2 agrees at 7 bases. Germline V gives CDR1 ENHRY, CDR2 SYGVKD. Germline trimming cut 3 bases from V and 0 bases from J; bases unmatched to any gene: 3. The CDR3 is 15 amino acids. The CDR3, as DNA: TGTGCCATCAGTGAAGATAGCGGGAGCACAGATACGCAGTATTTT. This translates into CAISEDSGSTDTQYF.

The rearrangement links TRBV27 to TRBJ2-3; TRBD2 might be the D (5 bases). CDR3 size: 13 residues. CDR1 and CDR2 (germline): MNHEY, SMNVEV (reference sequence). Between the trimmed V and J ends, which lost 3 bases and 5 bases, there was a span of 9 bases. This CDR3 is CASSLAGGDTQYF. For the CDR3, the DNA is TGTGCCAGCAGTTTGGCAGGAGGAGATACGCAGTATTTT.

The CDR3 coding sequence is TGTGCCAGCAGCTTAGGCGTAGGGACAGCTGGAAACACCATATATTTT. Translated: CASSLGVGTAGNTIYF. The chain uses TRBV13 and TRBJ1-3; TRBD1 agrees at 7 bases. There are 16 residues in the CDR3. V lost 0 bases to trimming and J lost 2 bases; unmatched junction nucleotides: 4. Germline CDR1 PRHDT, CDR2 FYEKMQ (reference sequence). Drawing the rest from reference TRBV13 and TRBJ1-3, the complete variable domain is AAGVIQSPRHLIKEKRETATLKCYPIPRHDTVYWYQQGPGQDPQFLISFYEKMQSDKGSIPDRFSAQQFSDYHSELNMSSLELGDSALYFCASSLGVGTAGNTIYFGEGSWLTVV.

The chain recombines TRBV9 with TRBJ2-3; D is possibly TRBD1 (6 bases). Trimming shortened V by 2 bases and J by 5 bases, and 12 bases separated the two germline ends. The CDR3 has 14 amino acids. CDR1 SGDLS and CDR2 YYNGEE come from the germline V gene. CDR3 amino acids: CASSVRTGLDTQYF. For the CDR3, the DNA is TGTGCCAGCAGCGTCCGTACAGGGCTAGATACGCAGTATTTT.

The chain links TRBV5-1 to TRBJ1-3; 8 bases are shared with TRBD1. J lost 3 bases, V lost 8 bases, and 10 bases had no gene match. The CDR3 runs 15 residues. CDR1 and CDR2 (germline): SGHRS, YFSETQ. The CDR3 reads CASRQGADSGNTIYF. As DNA, the CDR3 is TGCGCCAGTAGGCAGGGGGCAGATAGTGGAAACACCATATATTTT.

This clone has more than one count but fewer than ten. The V call is TRBV25-1, the J call TRBJ2-1; maybe TRBD2 (6 bases). Between the trimmed V and J ends, which lost 2 bases and 3 bases, there was a span of 20 bases. CDR1 and CDR2 from the germline V gene are MGHDK and SYGVNS. This CDR3 has 18 amino acids. The chain's CDR3 is CASSENLASDTLYNEQFF. CDR3 nucleotides: TGTGCCAGCAGTGAAAACTTGGCTAGCGATACCCTCTACAATGAGCAGTTCTTC. Full variable domain (missing parts from reference TRBV25-1 and TRBJ2-1): EADIYQTPRYLVIGTGKKITLECSQTMGHDKMYWYQQDPGMELHLIHYSYGVNSTEKGDLSSESTVSRIRTEHFPLTLESARPSHTSQYLCASSENLASDTLYNEQFFGPGTRLTVL.

This chain connects TRBV29-1 to TRBJ2-7; TRBD2 matches 11 bases. The CDR3 spans 14 residues. Trimming took 4 bases from V and 2 from J; bases not matched to a gene: 4. Germline CDR1 is SQVTM and CDR2 is ANQGSEA. In nucleotides, the CDR3 is TGCAGCGTTGTGGGTAGCGGGAGGGCCTACGAGCAGTACTTC. This translates into CSVVGSGRAYEQYF.